Sequencing of this TCR beta chain was carried out in a study of early T cells in non-severe SARS-CoV-2 infection. Broader study findings: Comparison of clonotypes with VDJdb favored anti-spike CD8 responses while missing private and CD4 specificities.

In regard to this clonotype: Its antigen is still unknown.

Unique molecular identifiers were attached to individual cDNA molecules. MiXCR was run by TCRdb on the 5' RACE reads, yielding one entry per CDR3 protein. The repertoire holds approximately 50,000 distinct CDR3 sequences, roughly 10% seen once, with 15% in the top ten. CDR3 size: 15 residues. The germline CDR1 and CDR2 sequences are SGHTA and FQGNSA. V lost 6 bases, J lost 0 bases, and 13 bases lay in between. Sequencing was done on a sample of whole blood. This sequence originates from an adult who was a healthcare worker with PCR-confirmed SARS-CoV-2 infection or an uninfected control (not recorded which). The rearrangement joins TRBV7-2 to TRBJ2-3, with D perhaps TRBD1 (6 bases). CDR3 loop: CASSLQGQSTDTQYF. CDR3 sequence (DNA): TGTGCCAGCAGTTTACAGGGCCAAAGCACAGATACGCAGTATTTT.